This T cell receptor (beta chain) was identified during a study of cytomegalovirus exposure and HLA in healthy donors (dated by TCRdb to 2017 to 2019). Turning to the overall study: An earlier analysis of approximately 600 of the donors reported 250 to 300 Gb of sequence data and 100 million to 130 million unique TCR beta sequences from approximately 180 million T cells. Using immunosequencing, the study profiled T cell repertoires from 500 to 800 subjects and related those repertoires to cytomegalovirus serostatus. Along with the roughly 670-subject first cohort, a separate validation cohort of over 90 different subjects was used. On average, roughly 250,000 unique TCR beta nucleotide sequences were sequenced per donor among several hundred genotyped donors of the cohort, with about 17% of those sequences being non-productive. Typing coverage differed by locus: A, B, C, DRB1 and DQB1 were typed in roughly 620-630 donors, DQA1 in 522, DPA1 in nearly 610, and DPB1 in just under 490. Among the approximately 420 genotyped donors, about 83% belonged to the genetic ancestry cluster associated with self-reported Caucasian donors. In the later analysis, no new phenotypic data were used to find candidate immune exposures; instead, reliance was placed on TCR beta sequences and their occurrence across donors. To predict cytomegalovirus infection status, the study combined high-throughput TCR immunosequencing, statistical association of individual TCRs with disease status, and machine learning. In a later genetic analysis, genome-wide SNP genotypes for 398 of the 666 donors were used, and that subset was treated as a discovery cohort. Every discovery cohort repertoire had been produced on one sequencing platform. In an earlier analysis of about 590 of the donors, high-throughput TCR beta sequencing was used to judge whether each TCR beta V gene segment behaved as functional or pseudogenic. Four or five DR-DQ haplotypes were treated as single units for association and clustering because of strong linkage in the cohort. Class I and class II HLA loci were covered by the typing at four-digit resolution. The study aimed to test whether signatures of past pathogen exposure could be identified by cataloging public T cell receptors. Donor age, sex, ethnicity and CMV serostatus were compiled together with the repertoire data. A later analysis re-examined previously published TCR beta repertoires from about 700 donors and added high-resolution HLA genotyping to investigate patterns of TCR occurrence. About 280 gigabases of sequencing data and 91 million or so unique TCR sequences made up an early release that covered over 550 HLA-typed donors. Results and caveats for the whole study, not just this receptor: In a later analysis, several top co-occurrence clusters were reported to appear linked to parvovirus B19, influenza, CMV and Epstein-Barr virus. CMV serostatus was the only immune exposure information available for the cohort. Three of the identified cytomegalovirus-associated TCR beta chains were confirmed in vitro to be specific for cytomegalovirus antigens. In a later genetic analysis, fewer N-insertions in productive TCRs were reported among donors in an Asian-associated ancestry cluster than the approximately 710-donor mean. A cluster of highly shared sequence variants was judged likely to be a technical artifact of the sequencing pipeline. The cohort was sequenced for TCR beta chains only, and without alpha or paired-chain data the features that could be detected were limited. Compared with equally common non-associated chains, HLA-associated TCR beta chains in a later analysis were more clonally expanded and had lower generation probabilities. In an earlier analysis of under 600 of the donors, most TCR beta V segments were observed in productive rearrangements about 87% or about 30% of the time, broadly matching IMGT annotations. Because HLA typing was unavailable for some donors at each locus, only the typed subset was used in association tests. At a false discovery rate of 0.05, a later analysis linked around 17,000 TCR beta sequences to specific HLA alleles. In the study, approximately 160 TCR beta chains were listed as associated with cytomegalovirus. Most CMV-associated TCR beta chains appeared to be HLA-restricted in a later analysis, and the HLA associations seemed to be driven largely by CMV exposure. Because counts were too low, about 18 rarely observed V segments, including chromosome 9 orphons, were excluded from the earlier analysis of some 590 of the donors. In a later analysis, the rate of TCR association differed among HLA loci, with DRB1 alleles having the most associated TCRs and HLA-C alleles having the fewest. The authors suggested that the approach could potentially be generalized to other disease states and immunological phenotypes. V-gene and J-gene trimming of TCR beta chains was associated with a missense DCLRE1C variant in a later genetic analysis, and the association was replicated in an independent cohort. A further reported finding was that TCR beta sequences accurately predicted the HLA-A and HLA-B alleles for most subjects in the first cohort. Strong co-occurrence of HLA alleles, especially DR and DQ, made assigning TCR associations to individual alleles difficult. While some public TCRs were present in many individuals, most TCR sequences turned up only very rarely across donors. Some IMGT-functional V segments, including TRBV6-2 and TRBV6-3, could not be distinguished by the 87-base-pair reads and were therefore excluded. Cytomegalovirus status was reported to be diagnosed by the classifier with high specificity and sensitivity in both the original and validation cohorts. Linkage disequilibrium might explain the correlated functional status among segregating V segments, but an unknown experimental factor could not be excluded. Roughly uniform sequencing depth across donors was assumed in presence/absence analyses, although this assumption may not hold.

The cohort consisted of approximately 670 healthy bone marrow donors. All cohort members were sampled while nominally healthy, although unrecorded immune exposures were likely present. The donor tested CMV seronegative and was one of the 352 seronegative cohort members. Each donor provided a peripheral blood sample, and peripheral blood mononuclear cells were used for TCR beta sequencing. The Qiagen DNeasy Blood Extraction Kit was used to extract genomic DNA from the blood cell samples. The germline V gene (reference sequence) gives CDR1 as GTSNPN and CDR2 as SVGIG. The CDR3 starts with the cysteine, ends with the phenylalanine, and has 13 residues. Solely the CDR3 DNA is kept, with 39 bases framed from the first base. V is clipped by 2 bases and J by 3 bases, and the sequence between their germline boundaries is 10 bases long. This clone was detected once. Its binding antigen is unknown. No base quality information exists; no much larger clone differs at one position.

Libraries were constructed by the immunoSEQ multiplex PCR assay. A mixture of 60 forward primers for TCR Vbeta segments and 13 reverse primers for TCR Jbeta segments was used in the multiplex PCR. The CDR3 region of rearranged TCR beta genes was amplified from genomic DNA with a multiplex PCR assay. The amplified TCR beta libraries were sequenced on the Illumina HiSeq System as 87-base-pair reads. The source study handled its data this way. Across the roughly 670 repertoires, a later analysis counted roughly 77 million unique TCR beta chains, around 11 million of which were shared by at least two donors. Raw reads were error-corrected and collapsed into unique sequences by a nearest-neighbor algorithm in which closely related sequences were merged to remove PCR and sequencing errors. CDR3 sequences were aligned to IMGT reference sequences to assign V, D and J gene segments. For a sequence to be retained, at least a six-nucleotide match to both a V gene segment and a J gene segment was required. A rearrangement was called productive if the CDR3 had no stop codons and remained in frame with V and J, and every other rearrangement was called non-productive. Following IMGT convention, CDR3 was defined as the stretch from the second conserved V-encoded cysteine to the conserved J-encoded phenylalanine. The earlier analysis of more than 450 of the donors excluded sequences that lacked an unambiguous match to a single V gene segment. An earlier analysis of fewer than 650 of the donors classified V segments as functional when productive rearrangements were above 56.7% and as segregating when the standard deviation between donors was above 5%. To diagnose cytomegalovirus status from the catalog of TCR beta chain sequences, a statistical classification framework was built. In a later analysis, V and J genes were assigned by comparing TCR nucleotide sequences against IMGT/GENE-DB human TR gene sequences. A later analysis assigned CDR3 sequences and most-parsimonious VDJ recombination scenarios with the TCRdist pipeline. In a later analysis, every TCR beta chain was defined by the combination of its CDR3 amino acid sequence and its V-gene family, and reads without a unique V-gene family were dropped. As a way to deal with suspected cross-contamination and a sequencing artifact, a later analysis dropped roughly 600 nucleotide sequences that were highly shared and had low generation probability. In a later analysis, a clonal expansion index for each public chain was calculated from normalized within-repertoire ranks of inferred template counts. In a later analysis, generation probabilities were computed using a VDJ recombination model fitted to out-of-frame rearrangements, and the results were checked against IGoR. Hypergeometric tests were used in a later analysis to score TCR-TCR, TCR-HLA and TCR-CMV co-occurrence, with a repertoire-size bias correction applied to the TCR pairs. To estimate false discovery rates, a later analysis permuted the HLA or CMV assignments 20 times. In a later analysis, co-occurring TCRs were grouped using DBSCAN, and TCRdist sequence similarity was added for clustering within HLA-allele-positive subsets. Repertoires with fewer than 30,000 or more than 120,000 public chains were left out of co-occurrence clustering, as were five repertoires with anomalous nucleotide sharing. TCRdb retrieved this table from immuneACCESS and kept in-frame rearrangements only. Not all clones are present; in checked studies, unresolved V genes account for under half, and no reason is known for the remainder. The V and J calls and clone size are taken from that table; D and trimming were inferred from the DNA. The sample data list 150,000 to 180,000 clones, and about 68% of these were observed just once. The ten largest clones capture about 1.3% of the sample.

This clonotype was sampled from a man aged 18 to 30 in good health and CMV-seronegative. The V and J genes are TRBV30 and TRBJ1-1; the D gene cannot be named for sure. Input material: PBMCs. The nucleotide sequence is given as TGTGCCTGGAGTCGTCAGGTAGACACTGAAGCTTTCTTT. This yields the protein CAWSRQVDTEAFF. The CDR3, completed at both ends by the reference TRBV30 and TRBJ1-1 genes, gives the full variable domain SQTIHQWPATLVQPVGSPLSLECTVEGTSNPNLYWYRQAAGRGLQLLFYSVGIGQISSEVPQNLSASRPQDRQFILSSKKLLLSDSGFYLCAWSRQVDTEAFFGQGTRLTVV.